This TCR beta chain was obtained from a study of T-cell reconstitution after alpha-beta-depleted transplantation in children. It was with unique molecular identifiers that the TCRbeta library was prepared. TCRdb reprocessed the PCR reads via MiXCR and lists one record per CDR3 protein. The sample has some 500,000 distinct CDR3 sequences, 30% to 35% seen once. The CDR3 consists of 14 residues. Looked up from germline, CDR1 is MDHEN and CDR2 is SYDVKM. V trimming: 6 bases; J trimming: 4 bases; junction bases outside the gene matches: 6. Source: PBMCs from the stem cell graft donor, taken from the stem cell graft. This clonotype originated in a human donor who donated a stem cell graft to a child with aplastic anemia. The chain carries TRBV28 and TRBJ2-7; 10 positions agree with TRBD1. CDR3 amino acids: CASRGGTGAYEQYF. CDR3 in DNA: TGTGCCAGCAGGGGAGGGACAGGGGCGTACGAGCAGTACTTC.